This T cell receptor beta chain was retrieved from a study of shared clonotypes between healthy human individuals. Study observations and caveats: Clonotypes shared by all four sorted-subset donors had higher generation probabilities than non-shared clonotypes.

As to this clone: Antigen specificity is unknown.

Genomic DNA of every subset was divided equally among multiple immunoSEQ plates. Profiled with immunoSEQ multiplex PCR; TCRdb holds only in-frame clones, not every one. Among more than 2 million clones listed, about 93% were seen once. Naive CD8 populations comprised CD45RO-negative cells positively selected for CCR7, excluding terminally differentiated effector memory CD45RA+ cells. The CDR3 loop spans 15 amino acids. V dropped 0 bases and J dropped 8; count of bases not matched to a gene: 7. Germline values: CDR1 SGHRS, CDR2 YFSETQ. The receptor was isolated from a man younger than 35 in good health. Some clones in this sample may be carry-over from other donors' samples. The sample comprised naive CD8+ T cells from PBMCs. The gene calls are TRBV5-1 and TRBJ2-1; 8 nucleotides agree with TRBD2. DNA for the CDR3: TGCGCCAGCAGCTTGGAAATAGCGGGATATGATGAGCAGTTCTTC. Residues: CASSLEIAGYDEQFF.